These 20 T cell receptor beta chains came from one sample sequenced in a study of CXCR3-negative and CXCR3-positive naive CD8 T cells (dated by TCRdb to 2018 to 2020). This sample was sequenced with a NextSeq 550. The Human TCR Profiling Kit (MiLaboratory) was used to make UMI-labeled 5' RACE TRB cDNA libraries. The reads were reprocessed in TCRdb, with one entry per CDR3 protein sequence and no accompanying DNA. The table for this sample records about 56,000 distinct CDR3 sequences. Less than 25% of the sample belongs to the ten largest clones. The sequencing sample was made of memory CD8+ T cells from blood. The cell subset or site label of this sample denotes: conventional CD8+ memory T cells (TMEM), sorted as controls. These receptors all stem from a human donor in good health. Some clones in this sample may be carry-over from other donors' samples.

The CDR3 protein is CSVEETKLAWNEQFF. The J gene is TRBJ2-1, the V gene TRBV29-1; TCRdb picks TRBD2, but there is no DNA to check that call. From germline, CDR1 is SQVTM and CDR2 ANQGSEA. This CDR3 region has 15 residues.

The chain joins TRBV5-5 to TRBJ2-5; the D call from TCRdb, TRBD2, cannot be confirmed without DNA. The V gene's germline CDR1 is SGHKS and CDR2 YYEKEE (reference sequence). The CDR3 length is 14 residues. The CDR3 sequence is CASSDPADQETQYF. The entire variable domain, with the rest obtained from reference TRBV5-5 and TRBJ2-5, is as follows: DAGVTQSPTHLIKTRGQQVTLRCSPISGHKSVSWYQQVLGQGPQFIFQYYEKEERGRGNFPDRFSARQFPNYSSELNVNALLLGDSALYLCASSDPADQETQYFGPGTRLLVL.

This sequence joins TRBV7-2 and TRBJ2-3; the D gene TCRdb calls, TRBD2, cannot be checked with no DNA. The V gene's germline CDR1 is SGHTA and CDR2 FQGNSA. The CDR3 covers 15 residues. CDR3 amino acids: CASSTGTTRFDTQYF.

The chain recombines TRBV5-1 with TRBJ2-1; TCRdb lists TRBD1, though no DNA is available to test this call. CDR3 length equals 14 residues. Germline assignment: CDR1 SGHRS and CDR2 YFSETQ. CDR3 protein: CASSNRGPYNEQFF. Drawing the rest from reference TRBV5-1 and TRBJ2-1, the complete variable domain is KAGVTQTPRYLIKTRGQQVTLSCSPISGHRSVSWYQQTPGQGLQFLFEYFSETQRNKGNFPGRFSGRQFSNSRSEMNVSTLELGDSALYLCASSNRGPYNEQFFGPGTRLTVL.

V usage is TRBV6-4 and J usage is TRBJ2-2; with no DNA, the TCRdb D assignment of TRBD2 cannot be verified. The CDR3 sequence is 16 residues long. The germline CDR1 and CDR2 sequences are MRHNA and SNTAGT. The CDR3 protein is CASSDSTSGDTGELFF.

The rearrangement uses TRBV5-5 and TRBJ1-5. The germline CDR1 and CDR2 sequences are SGHKS and YYEKEE (reference sequence). The CDR3 sequence is 15 residues long. This chain's CDR3 is CASSLKWEYNQPQHF.

The V and J genes are TRBV20-1 and TRBJ2-3. CDR3 length: 14 residues. CDR1 and CDR2 (germline): DFQATT, SNEGSKA (reference sequence). This chain's CDR3 is CSARDSVSTDTQYF.

The chain recombines TRBV11-2 with TRBJ2-3; the TCRdb call, TRBD2, lacks DNA for checking. The CDR3 sequence is 14 residues long. CDR1 and CDR2 (germline): SGHAT, FQNNGV. The CDR3 region is CASASAGGTDTQYF.

This chain uses TRBV29-1 with TRBJ2-2; TCRdb names TRBD1, which stays unverified in the absence of DNA. Germline CDR1 reads SQVTM; CDR2 reads ANQGSEA. This CDR3 is built from 12 residues. CDR3 region: CSVPGQTGELFF.

This sequence joins TRBV7-3 and TRBJ1-1. This CDR3 spans 14 amino acids. CDR1 and CDR2 (germline): SGHTA, FQGTGA. Here the CDR3 reads CASSLPGLSSGAFF.

The chain is built from TRBV5-1 and TRBJ1-4; the D gene TCRdb calls, TRBD1, cannot be checked with no DNA. The germline V gene has CDR1 SGHRS and CDR2 YFSETQ. The CDR3 contains 16 residues. The CDR3 sequence: CASSLEGWAAGEKLFF.

V and J are TRBV29-1 and TRBJ1-4. The CDR3 contains 14 residues. CDR1 and CDR2 from the germline V gene are SQVTM and ANQGSEA. CDR3 protein: CSVATGWGNEKLFF. Full variable domain (rest looked up from reference TRBV29-1 and TRBJ1-4): SAVISQKPSRDICQRGTSLTIQCQVDSQVTMMFWYRQQPGQSLTLIATANQGSEATYESGFVIDKFPISRPNLTFSTLTVSNMSPEDSSIYLCSVATGWGNEKLFFGSGTQLSVL.

This chain links TRBV11-2 with TRBJ2-1; TCRdb's D call of TRBD2 is untestable without DNA. The length of the CDR3 is 15 residues. The germline V gene encodes CDR1 SGHAT and CDR2 FQNNGV. The CDR3 sequence: CASSLEILLEIEQFF.

The V call is TRBV6-5, the J call TRBJ1-2. The length of the CDR3 is 15 residues. Per the germline V gene, CDR1 is MNHEY and CDR2 is SVGAGI. The CDR3: CASSSPGTPPYGYTF.

The rearrangement uses TRBV28 and TRBJ1-2; TCRdb calls TRBD1, which cannot be checked without DNA. This CDR3 has 17 amino acids. CDR1 and CDR2 from the germline V gene are MDHEN and SYDVKM. This chain's CDR3 is CASSSGQGGEVWYGYTF.

The chain is built from TRBV5-1 and TRBJ2-1; the TCRdb call, TRBD1, lacks DNA for checking. Germline loops: CDR1 SGHRS, CDR2 YFSETQ. The CDR3 contains 16 residues. The CDR3 loop reads CASSPLDRGPYNEQFF.

The chain links TRBV30 to TRBJ2-1; the D call of TRBD2 rests on TCRdb alone, since no DNA is present to check it. Germline values: CDR1 GTSNPN, CDR2 SVGIG (reference sequence). The CDR3 has 15 amino acids. The CDR3 sequence: CAWRLAGTFYNEQFF.

The rearrangement uses TRBV29-1 and TRBJ2-3; TCRdb outputs TRBD2, but without DNA this stays unchecked. Germline values: CDR1 SQVTM, CDR2 ANQGSEA. The CDR3 contains 17 residues. This CDR3 is CSVGGTSGSPGTDTQYF.

This chain connects TRBV29-1 to TRBJ2-3; TCRdb designates TRBD2, a call that cannot be tested without DNA. Germline V lookup: CDR1 SQVTM, CDR2 ANQGSEA. CDR3 length: 15 residues. CDR3 amino acids: CSVATSGGPTDTQYF.

V is TRBV7-2 and J is TRBJ2-7; the TCRdb call, TRBD2, lacks DNA for checking. The germline CDR1 and CDR2 sequences are SGHTA and FQGNSA. The CDR3 runs to 16 residues. Here the CDR3 reads CASSLYLAGGSYEQYF.